The rows below give T cell receptor beta chains drawn from one sample of a study of blood T cell repertoires in COVID-19. Sequenced by immunoSEQ multiplex PCR; TCRdb stores in-frame clones only, minus some. The sample consists of roughly 310,000 clones, 90% of them appearing once. The sequencing sample was made of PBMCs or T cells enriched from blood (not recorded which). All receptors come from a man between 60 and 75 years old who had recovered from COVID-19. The CDR3 runs from the conserved cysteine through the conserved F or W. A D gene is named only where the DNA matches it firmly. Size values are once, few and many counts, or a class for expanded clones, and some rows have none.

>14|-|TRBV7-6|-|TRBJ2-4
TGTGCCAGCAGCCCTAGACTCGGCAAAAACATTCAGTACTTC
CASSPRLGKNIQYF
>13|-|TRBV16|-|TRBJ1-6
TGTGCCAGCAGCCGGGATTGGGGCTCACCCCTCCACTTT
CASSRDWGSPLHF
>13|-|TRBV7-3|-|TRBJ2-1
TGTGCCAGCAGCATTCAGGGGTACGCTGAGCAGTTCTTC
CASSIQGYAEQFF
>14|-|TRBV9|-|TRBJ1-6
TGTGCCAGCAGCGGTTACACGGGGAATTCACCCCTCCACTTT
CASSGYTGNSPLHF
>13|-|TRBV24-1|-|TRBJ2-1
TGTGCCACCAGTGACGGTAGTTTCAATGAGCAGTTCTTC
CATSDGSFNEQFF
>15|TRBD1|TRBV9|-|TRBJ2-1
TGTGCCAGCAGCGCGACAGGGAGAACTGTGGATGAGCAGTTCTTC
CASSATGRTVDEQFF
>15|TRBD2|TRBV9|-|TRBJ2-1
TGTGCCAGCAGCGTAATAGCGGGGGAACACAATGAGCAGTTCTTC
CASSVIAGEHNEQFF
>15|TRBD1|TRBV7-9|-|TRBJ2-7
TGTGCCAGCAGCATAAGGACAGGGGGAAAGTACGAGCAGTACTTC
CASSIRTGGKYEQYF
>14|-|TRBV10-3|-|TRBJ2-3
TGTGCCATCAGTGAGTTGGCTAGCACAGATACGCAGTATTTT
CAISELASTDTQYF
>13|-|TRBV29-1|-|TRBJ1-1
TGCAGCGTTGCGAACCGGGCCCCGGAGGAGGCTTTCTTT
CSVANRAPEEAFF
>15|TRBD1|TRBV7-2|few|TRBJ1-2
TGTGCCAGCAGCTCGTTCCTACCGACAGGGGCGGGCTACACCTTC
CASSSFLPTGAGYTF
>14|-|TRBV30|-|TRBJ2-2
TGTGCCTGGAGGACACAGGGAAACACCGGGGAGCTGTTTTTT
CAWRTQGNTGELFF
>14|-|TRBV28|once|TRBJ2-3
TGTGCCACCCGGCGGACTTCTACCTTTTATACGCAGTATTTT
CATRRTSTFYTQYF
>16|-|TRBV19|-|TRBJ1-6
TGTGCCAGTAGTATCTTCACCAGCTCCTATAATTCACCCCTCCACTTT
CASSIFTSSYNSPLHF
>11|-|TRBV18|-|TRBJ2-1
TGTGCCAGCTCACTAGGGGATGAGCAGTTCTTC
CASSLGDEQFF
>17|TRBD2|TRBV7-3|-|TRBJ2-1
TGTGCCAGCAGCTCAACGGGACTAGCGGGAGGGAGGAGTGAGCAGTTCTTC
CASSSTGLAGGRSEQFF
>14|-|TRBV19|-|TRBJ2-1
TGTGCCAGTAGTATTGGAGGGGGGGCGTATGAGCAGTTCTTC
CASSIGGGAYEQFF
>14|-|TRBV5-1|-|TRBJ2-3
TGCGCCAGCAGCGAACATTCTAGCACAGATACGCAGTATTTT
CASSEHSSTDTQYF
>14|-|TRBV7-9|-|TRBJ1-3
TGTGCCAGCAGTCCAGTCAACTCTGGAAACACCATATATTTT
CASSPVNSGNTIYF
>14|TRBD1|TRBV29-1|-|TRBJ2-1
TGCAGCGCCGACCCGGGACAGGGGCTGCATGAGCAGTTCTTC
CSADPGQGLHEQFF
>14|-|TRBV6-5|-|TRBJ1-5
TGTGAGAATATGGGGGCCTATAGCAATCAGCCCCAGCATTTT
CENMGAYSNQPQHF
>15|TRBD1|TRBV4-3|-|TRBJ1-3
TGCGCCAGCAGCCAAGAAGTTGCAGGGGGATACACCATATATTTT
CASSQEVAGGYTIYF
>14|-|TRBV25-1|-|TRBJ2-2
TGTGCCAGCAGTGCTCGACAGAACACCGGGGAGCTGTTTTTT
CASSARQNTGELFF
>18|-|TRBV4-3|-|TRBJ2-2
TGCGCCAGCAGCCAGGGGGCACAGGCGACTCTAAACACCGGGGAGCTGTTTTTT
CASSQGAQATLNTGELFF
>13|TRBD1|TRBV6-5|-|TRBJ1-2
TGTGCCAGCAGTCTACAGGGGGCAGGTGGCTACACCTTC
CASSLQGAGGYTF
>14|TRBD2|TRBV10-2|-|TRBJ2-1
TGCGCCAGCAGTGAAGGGGGACTAGCCTATGAGCAGTTCTTC
CASSEGGLAYEQFF
>16|TRBD1|TRBV11-2|-|TRBJ1-3
TGTGCCAGCAGCTCGACCGGGTCAGGGGGTCAGAACACCATATATTTT
CASSSTGSGGQNTIYF
>14|TRBD1|TRBV4-3|-|TRBJ1-5
TGCGCCAGCAGCCACGGGACAGCCTATCAGCCCCAGCATTTT
CASSHGTAYQPQHF
>13|TRBD1|TRBV5-6|-|TRBJ1-2
TGTGCCAGCAGACAAACAGGGGACTATGGCTACACCTTC
CASRQTGDYGYTF
>16|TRBD1|TRBV7-6|-|TRBJ1-4
TGTGCCAGCAGCAGGGGGACAGGGGCCATTAATGAAAAACTGTTTTTT
CASSRGTGAINEKLFF
>14|TRBD1|TRBV7-2|-|TRBJ1-6
TGTGCCAGCAGCTTAGTGGGGACAGTCTCACCCCTCCACTTT
CASSLVGTVSPLHF
>13|TRBD1|TRBV29-1|-|TRBJ1-5
TGCAGCGTTGGGACAGGGGGGGATCAGCCCCAGCATTTT
CSVGTGGDQPQHF
>15|-|TRBV3-1/TRBV3-2|-|TRBJ1-6
TGTGCCAGCAGCCAAGAGAGAAAGGGGGATTCACCCCTCCACTTT
CASSQERKGDSPLHF
>16|TRBD2|TRBV4-1|-|TRBJ2-5
TGCGCCAGCAGCCAAGATTTCCTCGGCGGGAGAGAGACCCAGTACTTC
CASSQDFLGGRETQYF
>15|TRBD1|TRBV9|few|TRBJ1-5
TGTGCCAGCAGCGTGACAGGGGCGAGCAATCAGCCCCAGCATTTT
CASSVTGASNQPQHF
>13|-|TRBV14|once|TRBJ2-7
TGTGCCAGCAGCCAAGTCGCGGACTACGAGCAGTACTTC
CASSQVADYEQYF
>16|-|TRBV6-1|-|TRBJ1-6
TGTGCCAGCAGTGAAGCGCGCAACTCCTATAATTCACCCCTCCACTTT
CASSEARNSYNSPLHF
>13|-|TRBV14|-|TRBJ2-7
TGTGCCAGCAGCCAACCGAGCTCCTACGAGCAGTACTTC
CASSQPSSYEQYF
>12|-|TRBV7-9|-|TRBJ2-7
TGTGCCAGCAGCTTAGGTCAGTTCGAGCAGTACTTC
CASSLGQFEQYF
>15|-|TRBV4-3|-|TRBJ2-7
TGCGCCAGCAGCCAAGATATAGGGAGTCACTACGAGCAGTACTTC
CASSQDIGSHYEQYF
>14|-|TRBV7-8|-|TRBJ2-7
TGTGCCAGCAGCTTACTGGACAGCTCCTACGAGCAGTACTTC
CASSLLDSSYEQYF
>17|TRBD2|TRBV7-9|-|TRBJ2-1
TGTGCCAGCAGCTCGACTAGCGGGGGGGCCATCTACAATGAGCAGTTCTTC
CASSSTSGGAIYNEQFF
>14|-|TRBV2|-|TRBJ2-3
TGTGCCAGCAGTGAACAGGGGCGGACAGATACGCAGTATTTT
CASSEQGRTDTQYF
>15|-|TRBV7-2|once|TRBJ2-2
TGTGCCAGCAGCCCACCACCACTAGGCACCGGGGAGCTGTTTTTT
CASSPPPLGTGELFF
>15|TRBD1|TRBV4-1|-|TRBJ1-6
TGCGCCAGCAGCCAGTCACTCCAGGGACAGTCACCCCTCCACTTT
CASSQSLQGQSPLHF
>17|TRBD2|TRBV5-4|-|TRBJ2-5
TGTGCCAGCAGCCAACCAGGGACTAGCGCGCCGGGGGAGACCCAGTACTTC
CASSQPGTSAPGETQYF